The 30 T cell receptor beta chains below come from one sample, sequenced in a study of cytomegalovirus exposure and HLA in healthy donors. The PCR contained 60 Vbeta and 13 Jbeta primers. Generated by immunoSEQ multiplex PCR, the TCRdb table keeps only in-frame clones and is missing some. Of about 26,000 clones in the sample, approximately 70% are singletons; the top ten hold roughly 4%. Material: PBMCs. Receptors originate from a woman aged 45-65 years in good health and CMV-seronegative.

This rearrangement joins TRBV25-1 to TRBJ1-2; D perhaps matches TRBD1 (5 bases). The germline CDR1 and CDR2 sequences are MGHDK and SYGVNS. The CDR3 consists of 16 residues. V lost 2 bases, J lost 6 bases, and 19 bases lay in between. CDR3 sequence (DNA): TGTGCCAGCAGTGAACCCTCCGGGGGTCTTTTGGATGGCTACACCTTC. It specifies CASSEPSGGLLDGYTF.

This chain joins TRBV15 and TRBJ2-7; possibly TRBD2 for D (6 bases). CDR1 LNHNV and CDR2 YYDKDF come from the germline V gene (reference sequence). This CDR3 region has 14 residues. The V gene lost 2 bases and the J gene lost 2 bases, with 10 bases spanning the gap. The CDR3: CATSRSGEAYEQYF. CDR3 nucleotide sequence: TGTGCCACCAGCAGATCGGGGGAGGCCTACGAGCAGTACTTC.

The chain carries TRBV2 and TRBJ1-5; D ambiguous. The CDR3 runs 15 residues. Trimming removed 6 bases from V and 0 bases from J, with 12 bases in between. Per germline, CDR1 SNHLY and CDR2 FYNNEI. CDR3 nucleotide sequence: TGTGCCAGCAGGGTGAACAGAAATAGCAATCAGCCCCAGCATTTT. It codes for CASRVNRNSNQPQHF.

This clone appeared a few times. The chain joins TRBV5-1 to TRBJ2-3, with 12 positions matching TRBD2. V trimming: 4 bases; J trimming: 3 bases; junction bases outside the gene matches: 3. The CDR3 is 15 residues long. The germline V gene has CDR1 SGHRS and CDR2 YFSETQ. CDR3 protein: CASSQTSGGTDTQYF. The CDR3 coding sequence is TGCGCCAGCAGCCAGACTAGCGGGGGAACAGATACGCAGTATTTT. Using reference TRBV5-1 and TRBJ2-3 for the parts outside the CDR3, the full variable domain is KAGVTQTPRYLIKTRGQQVTLSCSPISGHRSVSWYQQTPGQGLQFLFEYFSETQRNKGNFPGRFSGRQFSNSRSEMNVSTLELGDSALYLCASSQTSGGTDTQYFGPGTRLTVL.

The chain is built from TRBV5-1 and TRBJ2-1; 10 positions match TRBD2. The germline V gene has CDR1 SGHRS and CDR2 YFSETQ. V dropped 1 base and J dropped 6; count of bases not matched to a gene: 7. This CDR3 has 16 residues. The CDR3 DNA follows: TGCGCCAGCAGCTTGTTTTTAGCGGGGGGCCGCAATGAGCAGTTCTTC. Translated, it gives CASSLFLAGGRNEQFF.

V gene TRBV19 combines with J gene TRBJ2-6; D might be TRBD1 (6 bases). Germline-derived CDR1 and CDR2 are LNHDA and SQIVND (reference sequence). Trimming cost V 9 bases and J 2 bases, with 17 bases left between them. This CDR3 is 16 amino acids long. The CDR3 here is CASRQERDPGANVLTF. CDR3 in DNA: TGTGCCAGCAGACAGGAACGCGACCCTGGGGCCAACGTCCTGACTTTC.

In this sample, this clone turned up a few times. This CDR3 reads CASSETGLYGYTF. In DNA, the CDR3 is TGTGCCAGCAGTGAAACAGGGCTCTATGGCTACACCTTC. The rearrangement links TRBV6-1 to TRBJ1-2; D might be TRBD1 (6 bases). Per the germline V gene, CDR1 is MNHNS and CDR2 is SASEGT. Trimming cost V 2 bases and J 4 bases, with 8 bases left between them. The CDR3 loop spans 13 amino acids.

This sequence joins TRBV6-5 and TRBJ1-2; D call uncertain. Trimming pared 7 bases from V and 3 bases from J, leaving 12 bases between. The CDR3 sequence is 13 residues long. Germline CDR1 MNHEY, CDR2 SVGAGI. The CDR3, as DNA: TGTGCCAGCACTACCTTTCGGTACTATGGCTACACCTTC. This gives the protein CASTTFRYYGYTF.

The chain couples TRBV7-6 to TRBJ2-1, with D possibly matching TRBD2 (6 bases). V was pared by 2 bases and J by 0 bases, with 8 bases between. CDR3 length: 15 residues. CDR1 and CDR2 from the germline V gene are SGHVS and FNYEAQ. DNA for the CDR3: TGTGCCAGCAGCTTATTCGGGAGCTCCTACAATGAGCAGTTCTTC. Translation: CASSLFGSSYNEQFF.

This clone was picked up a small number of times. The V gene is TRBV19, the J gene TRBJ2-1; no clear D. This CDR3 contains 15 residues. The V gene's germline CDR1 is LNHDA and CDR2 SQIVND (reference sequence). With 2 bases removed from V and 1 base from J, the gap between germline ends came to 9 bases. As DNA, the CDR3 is TGTGCCAGTAGTATAAAGGAGAGGTCCTACAATGAGCAGTTCTTC. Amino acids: CASSIKERSYNEQFF.

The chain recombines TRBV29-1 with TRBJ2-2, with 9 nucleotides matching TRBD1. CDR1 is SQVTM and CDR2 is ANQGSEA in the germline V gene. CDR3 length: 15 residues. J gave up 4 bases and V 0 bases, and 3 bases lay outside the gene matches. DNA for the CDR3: TGCAGCGTTGAAGAAGACAGGGGGACCACCGGGGAGCTGTTTTTT. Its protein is CSVEEDRGTTGELFF.

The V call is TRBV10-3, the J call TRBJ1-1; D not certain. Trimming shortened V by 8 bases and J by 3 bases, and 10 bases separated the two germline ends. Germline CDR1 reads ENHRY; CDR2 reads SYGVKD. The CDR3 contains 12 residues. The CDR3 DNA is TGTGCCATCTCCGGGTCGGACACTGAAGCTTTCTTT. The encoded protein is CAISGSDTEAFF.

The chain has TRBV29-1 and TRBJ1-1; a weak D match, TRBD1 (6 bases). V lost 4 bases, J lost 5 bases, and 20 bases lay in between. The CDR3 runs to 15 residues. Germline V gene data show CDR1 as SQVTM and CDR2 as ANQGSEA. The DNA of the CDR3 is TGCAGCGTTGGGGGGGGCGGAGGTTGGGCTACTGAAGCTTTCTTT. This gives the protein CSVGGGGGWATEAFF.

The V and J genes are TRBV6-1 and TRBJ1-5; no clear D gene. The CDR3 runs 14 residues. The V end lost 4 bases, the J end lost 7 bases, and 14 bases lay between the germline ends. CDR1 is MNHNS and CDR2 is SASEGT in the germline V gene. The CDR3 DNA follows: TGTGCCAGCAGTGGGACTCCGTTGCTCCAGCCCCAGCATTTT. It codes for CASSGTPLLQPQHF.

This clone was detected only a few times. The CDR3 DNA reads TGCGCCAGCAGCCAAGATTCGTATGGCTACACCTTC. Its protein product is CASSQDSYGYTF. The chain is built from TRBV4-1 and TRBJ1-2, with D unresolved. This CDR3 spans 12 amino acids. From germline, CDR1 is MGHRA and CDR2 YSYEKL. Trimming stripped 0 bases from V and 5 bases from J, with 4 bases between.

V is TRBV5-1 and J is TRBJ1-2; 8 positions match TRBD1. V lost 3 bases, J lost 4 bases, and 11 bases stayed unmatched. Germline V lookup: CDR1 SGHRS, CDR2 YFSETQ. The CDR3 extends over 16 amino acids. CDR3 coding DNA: TGCGCCAGCAGCTCAACCTCAGGGGGCCGCCTCTATGGCTACACCTTC. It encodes CASSSTSGGRLYGYTF.

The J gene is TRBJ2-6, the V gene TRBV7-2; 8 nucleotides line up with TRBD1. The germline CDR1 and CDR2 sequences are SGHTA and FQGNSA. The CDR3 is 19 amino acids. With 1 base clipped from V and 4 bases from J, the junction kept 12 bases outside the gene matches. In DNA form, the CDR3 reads TGTGCCAGCAGCTTAGGAGCGAGGACAGGGCGGTCCGGGGCCAACGTCCTGACTTTC. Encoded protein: CASSLGARTGRSGANVLTF.

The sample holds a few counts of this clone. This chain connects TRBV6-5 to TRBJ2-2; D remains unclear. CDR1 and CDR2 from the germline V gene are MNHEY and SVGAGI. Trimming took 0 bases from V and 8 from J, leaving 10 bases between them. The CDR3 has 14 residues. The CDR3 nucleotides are TGTGCCAGCAGTTACTCCAATGCAGGAGGGGAGCTGTTTTTT. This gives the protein CASSYSNAGGELFF.

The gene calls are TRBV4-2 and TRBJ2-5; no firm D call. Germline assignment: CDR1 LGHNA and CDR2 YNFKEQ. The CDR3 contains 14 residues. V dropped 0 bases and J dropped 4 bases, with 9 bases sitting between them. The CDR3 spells CASSQERNSETQYF. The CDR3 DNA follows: TGTGCCAGCAGCCAAGAGCGGAATTCAGAGACCCAGTACTTC.

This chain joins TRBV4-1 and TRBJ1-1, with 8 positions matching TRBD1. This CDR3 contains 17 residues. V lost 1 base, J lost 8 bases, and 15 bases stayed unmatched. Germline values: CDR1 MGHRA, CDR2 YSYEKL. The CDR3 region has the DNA TGCGCCAGCAGCCAAGCGGGACAGGCCAATGGAGGGGCAGAAGCTTTCTTT. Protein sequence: CASSQAGQANGGAEAFF.

This CDR3 reads CASSERGSGGGYNEQFF. CDR3 DNA sequence: TGTGCCAGCAGTGAAAGGGGGTCGGGAGGTGGTTACAATGAGCAGTTCTTC. The gene calls are TRBV25-1 and TRBJ2-1; TRBD2 is a possible D gene (7 bases). Trimming removed 2 bases at V and 4 bases at J, with 18 bases between. Germline V gene data show CDR1 as MGHDK and CDR2 as SYGVNS. This CDR3 region has 17 residues.

DNA of the CDR3: TGTGCCAGCAGCTTCGGGACAGGGGTCAATCAGCCCCAGCATTTT. The encoded protein is CASSFGTGVNQPQHF. The chain employs TRBV7-9 and TRBJ1-5, with 10 bases lining up with TRBD1. Germline V gene sequence: CDR1 SEHNR, CDR2 FQNEAQ (reference sequence). This CDR3 contains 15 residues. J lost 3 bases, V lost 3 bases, and 2 bases had no gene match. The complete variable domain, with remaining parts taken from reference TRBV7-9 and TRBJ1-5, reads DTGVSQNPRHKITKRGQNVTFRCDPISEHNRLYWYRQTLGQGPEFLTYFQNEAQLEKSRLLSDRFSAERPKGSFSTLEIQRTEQGDSAMYLCASSFGTGVNQPQHFGDGTRLSIL.

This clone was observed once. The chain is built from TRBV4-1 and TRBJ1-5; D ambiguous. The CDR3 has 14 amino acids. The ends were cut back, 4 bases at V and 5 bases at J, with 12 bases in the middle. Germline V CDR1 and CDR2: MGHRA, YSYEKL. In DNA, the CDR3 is TGCGCCAGCAGCCGAGGGCCTGGCGATCAGCCCCAGCATTTT. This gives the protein CASSRGPGDQPQHF.

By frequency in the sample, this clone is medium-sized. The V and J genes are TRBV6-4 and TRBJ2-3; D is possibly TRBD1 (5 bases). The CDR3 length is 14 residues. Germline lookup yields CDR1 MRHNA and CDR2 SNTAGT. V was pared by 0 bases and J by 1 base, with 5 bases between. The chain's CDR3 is CASSDSGGTDTQYF. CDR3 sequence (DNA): TGTGCCAGCAGTGACTCAGGGGGCACAGATACGCAGTATTTT.

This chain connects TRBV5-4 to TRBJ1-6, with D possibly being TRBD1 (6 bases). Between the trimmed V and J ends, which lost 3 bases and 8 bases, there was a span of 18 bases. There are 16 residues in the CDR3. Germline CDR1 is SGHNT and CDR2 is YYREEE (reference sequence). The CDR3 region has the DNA TGTGCCAGCAGCTCACCCCCCCCGACAGGTCATTCACCCCTCCACTTT. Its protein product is CASSSPPPTGHSPLHF.

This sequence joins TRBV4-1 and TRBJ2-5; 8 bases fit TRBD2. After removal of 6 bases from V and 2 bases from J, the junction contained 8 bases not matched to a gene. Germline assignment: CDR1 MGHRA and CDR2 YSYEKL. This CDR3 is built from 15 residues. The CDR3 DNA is TGCGCCAGCAGTAAAGGGACTAGGAAGCAAGAGACCCAGTACTTC. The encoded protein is CASSKGTRKQETQYF.

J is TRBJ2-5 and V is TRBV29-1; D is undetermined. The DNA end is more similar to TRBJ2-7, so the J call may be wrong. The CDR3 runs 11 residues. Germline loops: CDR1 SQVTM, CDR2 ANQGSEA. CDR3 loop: CSVDSLGEQYF. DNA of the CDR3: TGCAGCGTTGACTCGTTGGGCGAGCAGTACTTC.

The CDR3 bases are TGTGCCAGCAGTCCTAACGGAGAGACCCAGTACTTC. Protein: CASSPNGETQYF. The V and J genes are TRBV27 and TRBJ2-5, with D hard to call. The V and J ends lost 5 bases and 4 bases respectively, with 8 bases between them. The germline gives CDR1 MNHEY, CDR2 SMNVEV (reference sequence). The CDR3 consists of 12 residues.

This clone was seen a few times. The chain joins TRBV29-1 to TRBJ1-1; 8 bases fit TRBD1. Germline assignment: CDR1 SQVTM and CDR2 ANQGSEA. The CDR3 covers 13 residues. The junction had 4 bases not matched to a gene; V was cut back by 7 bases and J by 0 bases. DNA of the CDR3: TGCAGCGCTGGACAGGGATTGAACACTGAAGCTTTCTTT. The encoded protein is CSAGQGLNTEAFF.

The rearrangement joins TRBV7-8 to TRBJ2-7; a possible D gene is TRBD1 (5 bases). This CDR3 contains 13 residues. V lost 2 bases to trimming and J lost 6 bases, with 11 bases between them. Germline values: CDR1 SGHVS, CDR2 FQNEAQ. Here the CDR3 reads CASSLRGVREQYF. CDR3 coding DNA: TGTGCCAGCAGCTTAAGGGGTGTCCGCGAGCAGTACTTC.